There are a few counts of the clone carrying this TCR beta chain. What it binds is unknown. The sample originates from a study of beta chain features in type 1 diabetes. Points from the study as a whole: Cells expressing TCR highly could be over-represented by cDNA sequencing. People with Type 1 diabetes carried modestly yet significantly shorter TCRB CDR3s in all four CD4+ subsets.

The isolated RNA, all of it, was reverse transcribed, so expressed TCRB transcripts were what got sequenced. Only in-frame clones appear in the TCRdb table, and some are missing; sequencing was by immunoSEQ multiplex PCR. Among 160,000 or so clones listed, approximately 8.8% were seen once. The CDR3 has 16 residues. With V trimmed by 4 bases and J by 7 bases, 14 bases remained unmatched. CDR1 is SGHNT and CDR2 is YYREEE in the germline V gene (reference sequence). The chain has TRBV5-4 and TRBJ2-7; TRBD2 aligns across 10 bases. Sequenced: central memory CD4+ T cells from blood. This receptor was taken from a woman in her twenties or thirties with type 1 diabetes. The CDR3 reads CASSPPRLAGVEEQYF. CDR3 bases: TGTGCCAGCAGCCCACCGAGGCTAGCGGGAGTGGAGGAGCAGTACTTC.